This TCR beta chain stems from a study of T cell repertoires in cytomegalovirus infection. For the study at large: Public TCR beta signatures marked donors with CMV infection and the matching HLA. The study's findings and limits: Individuals carrying CMV plus the relevant HLA were identified by cumulative frequency of public TCR beta families. The study found HLA-C-restricted CMV-specific TCR beta clonotypes dominating the ex vivo response.

CDR3 length: 15 residues. Unmatched junction bases numbered 9, after V lost 7 bases and J lost 2 bases. Germline CDR1 is LNHDA and CDR2 is SQIVND (reference sequence). TCRdb re-analysed the reads in MiXCR, keeping a single row per CDR3 protein. Of nearly 650,000 distinct CDR3 sequences listed, roughly 24% are singletons. In the case of this clonotype: The antigen is not known.

Specimen: CD8+ T cells from PBMCs. The V call is TRBV19, the J call TRBJ2-7; the match to TRBD1 covers 9 bases. The receptor comes from a human donor in good health (CMV status not recorded). Some clones in this sample may be carry-over from other donors' samples. Here the CDR3 reads CASTAQGAAPYEQYF. The CDR3 DNA follows: TGTGCCAGTACCGCACAGGGGGCGGCCCCCTACGAGCAGTACTTC.